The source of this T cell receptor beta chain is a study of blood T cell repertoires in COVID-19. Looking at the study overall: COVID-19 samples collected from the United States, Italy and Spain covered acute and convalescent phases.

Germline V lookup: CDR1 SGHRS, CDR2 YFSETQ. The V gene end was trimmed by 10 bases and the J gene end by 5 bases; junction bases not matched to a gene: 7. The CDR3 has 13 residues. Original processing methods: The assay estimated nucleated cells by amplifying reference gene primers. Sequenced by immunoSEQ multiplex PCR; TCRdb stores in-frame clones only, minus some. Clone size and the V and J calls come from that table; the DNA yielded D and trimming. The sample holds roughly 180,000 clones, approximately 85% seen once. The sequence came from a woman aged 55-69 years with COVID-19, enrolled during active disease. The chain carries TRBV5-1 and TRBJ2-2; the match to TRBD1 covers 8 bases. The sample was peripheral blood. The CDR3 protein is CAGGTGATGELFF. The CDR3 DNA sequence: TGCGCCGGAGGGACAGGTGCTACCGGGGAGCTGTTTTTT.